This TCR beta chain was identified in a study of T cell clones after liver transplantation. Study details: Pre-transplant mixed lymphocyte reactions yielded third-party-reactive TCRbeta sequences as comparators for graft-donor-reactive sequences.

V was trimmed by 2 bases and J by 3 bases, leaving 18 bases between them. CDR1 and CDR2 (germline): SGHNT, YYREEE (reference sequence). The CDR3 extends over 16 amino acids. This clone was observed a single time. The protocol was immunoSEQ multiplex PCR, while the TCRdb copy is restricted to in-frame clones and leaves out a portion. In the table there are roughly 100,000 clones, 80% to 90% of which are singletons. This sequence joins TRBV5-4 and TRBJ2-7; D remains unclear. This TCR was recovered from a human patient who received a liver transplant. T cells may partly derive from the graft donor. Sequences were derived from CD4+ T cells from blood, sampled 45 to 50 months after liver transplant. CDR3 in amino acids: CASSFSPVPSSYEQYF. The CDR3 DNA reads as TGTGCCAGCAGCTTTTCCCCAGTACCTTCAAGCTACGAGCAGTACTTC.